What follows describes a single T cell receptor beta chain. These data are taken from a study of technical replicates of blood from several donors. The protocol was immunoSEQ multiplex PCR, while the TCRdb copy is restricted to in-frame clones and leaves out a portion. This sample has about 97,000 clones, with approximately 95% found just once. The CDR3 consists of 14 residues. The ends were cut back, 6 bases at V and 3 bases at J, with 14 bases in the middle. The germline CDR1 and CDR2 sequences are MDHEN and SYDVKM. The sequencing input was T cells isolated from PBMCs. The receptor was isolated from a human donor in good health. The rearrangement joins TRBV28 to TRBJ1-1; maybe TRBD1 (5 bases). The CDR3 sequence is CASRGLAGHTEAFF. The CDR3 nucleotides read TGTGCCAGCAGAGGACTCGCGGGGCACACTGAAGCTTTCTTT. The whole variable domain, filled in from reference TRBV28 and TRBJ1-1, reads DVKVTQSSRYLVKRTGEKVFLECVQDMDHENMFWYRQDPGLGLRLIYFSYDVKMKEKGDIPEGYSVSREKKERFSLILESASTNQTSMYLCASRGLAGHTEAFFGQGTRLTVV.